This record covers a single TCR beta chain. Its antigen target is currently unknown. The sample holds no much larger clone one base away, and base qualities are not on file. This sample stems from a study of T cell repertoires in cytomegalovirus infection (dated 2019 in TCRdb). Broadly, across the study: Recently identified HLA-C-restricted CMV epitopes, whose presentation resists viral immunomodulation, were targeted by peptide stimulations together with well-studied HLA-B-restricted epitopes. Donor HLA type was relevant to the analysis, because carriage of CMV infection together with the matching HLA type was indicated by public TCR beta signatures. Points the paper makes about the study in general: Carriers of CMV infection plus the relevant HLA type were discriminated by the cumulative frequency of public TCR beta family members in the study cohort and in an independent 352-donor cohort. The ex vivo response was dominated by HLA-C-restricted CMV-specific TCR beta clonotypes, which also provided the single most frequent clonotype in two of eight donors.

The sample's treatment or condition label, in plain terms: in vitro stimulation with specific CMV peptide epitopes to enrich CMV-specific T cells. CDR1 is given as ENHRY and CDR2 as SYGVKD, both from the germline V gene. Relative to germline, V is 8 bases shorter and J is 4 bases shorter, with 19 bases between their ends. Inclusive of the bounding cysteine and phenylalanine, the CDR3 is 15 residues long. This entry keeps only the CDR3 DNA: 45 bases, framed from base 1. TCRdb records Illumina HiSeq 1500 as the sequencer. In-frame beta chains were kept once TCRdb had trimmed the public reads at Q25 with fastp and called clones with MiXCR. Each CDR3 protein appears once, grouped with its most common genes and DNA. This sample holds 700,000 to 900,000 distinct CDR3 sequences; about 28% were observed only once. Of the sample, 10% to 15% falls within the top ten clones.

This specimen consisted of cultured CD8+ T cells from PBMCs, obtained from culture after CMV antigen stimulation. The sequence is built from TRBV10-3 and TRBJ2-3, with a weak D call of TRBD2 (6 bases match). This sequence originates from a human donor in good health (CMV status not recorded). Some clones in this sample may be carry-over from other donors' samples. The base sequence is TGTGCCATCGGACCCGACACGACTAGGGCAGATACGCAGTATTTT. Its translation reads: CAIGPDTTRADTQYF.